The 8 T cell receptor beta chains below were found in one sample sequenced in a study of shared clonotypes between healthy human individuals. CD45RO-negative CD8 cells positively selected for CCR7 made up the naive population, which excluded terminally differentiated effector memory CD45RA+ cells. Measured with immunoSEQ multiplex PCR; TCRdb has only the in-frame clones, and not every one. The sample carries around 2,000,000 clones, about 95% recorded once. Input material: naive CD8+ T cells sorted from blood. The receptors derive from a man aged 18 to 30 in good health.

This clone appeared a single time. This chain joins TRBV2 and TRBJ2-5; 7 nucleotides match TRBD2. CDR1 and CDR2 from the germline V gene are SNHLY and FYNNEI. V was pared by 3 bases and J by 2 bases, with 9 bases of the junction left unmatched. This CDR3 comprises 16 residues. CDR3 nucleotides: TGTGCCAGCAGTGAGGGGGACTACAACCCTCAAGAGACCCAGTACTTC. It translates to CASSEGDYNPQETQYF.

The gene calls are TRBV7-8 and TRBJ2-1, with D maybe TRBD1 (5 bases). The CDR3 is 13 residues long. V lost 10 bases to trimming and J lost 0 bases, with 10 bases between them. Germline V lookup: CDR1 SGHVS, CDR2 FQNEAQ. The CDR3 here is CATEQDSYNEQFF. The CDR3 coding sequence is TGTGCCACCGAACAGGACTCCTACAATGAGCAGTTCTTC.

The chain joins TRBV10-3 to TRBJ2-2; possible D gene TRBD1, 6 bases. Germline V CDR1 and CDR2: ENHRY, SYGVKD. The V and J ends lost 6 bases and 4 bases respectively, with 9 bases between them. The CDR3 runs 13 residues. The CDR3 region is CAIRGAGTGELFF. The DNA of the CDR3 is TGTGCCATCAGGGGGGCCGGCACCGGGGAGCTGTTTTTT.

The sample holds one count of this clone. The chain is built from TRBV19 and TRBJ1-4, with 7 bases matching TRBD1. Germline V gene lookup returns CDR1 LNHDA and CDR2 SQIVND (reference sequence). V lost 3 bases and J lost 9; bases outside the gene matches: 4. CDR3 length: 13 amino acids. The CDR3 here is CASSMGQLQKLFF. The CDR3, as DNA: TGTGCCAGTAGTATGGGACAGCTACAAAAACTGTTTTTT.

This sequence joins TRBV28 and TRBJ1-1, with D possibly being TRBD1 (5 bases). The CDR3 extends over 17 amino acids. In germline, CDR1 is MDHEN, CDR2 SYDVKM. V was pared by 2 bases and J by 0 bases, with 16 bases between. CDR3 sequence: CASSLRVRRGMNTEAFF. CDR3 in DNA: TGTGCCAGCAGTTTACGGGTTCGCCGGGGGATGAACACTGAAGCTTTCTTT. The full variable domain, rest sourced from reference TRBV28 and TRBJ1-1, is DVKVTQSSRYLVKRTGEKVFLECVQDMDHENMFWYRQDPGLGLRLIYFSYDVKMKEKGDIPEGYSVSREKKERFSLILESASTNQTSMYLCASSLRVRRGMNTEAFFGQGTRLTVV.

This chain joins TRBV4-3 and TRBJ2-3; TRBD2 might be the D (5 bases). The CDR3 spans 18 residues. Trimming stripped 0 bases from V and 0 bases from J, with 16 bases between. In germline, CDR1 is LGHNA, CDR2 YSLEER. The CDR3 loop reads CASSQEGGGFPSTDTQYF. The CDR3 nucleotides read TGCGCCAGCAGCCAAGAAGGAGGCGGATTCCCTAGCACAGATACGCAGTATTTT.

This clone was seen a single time. A read error may account for a junction end that differs from germline. The chain is built from TRBV7-9 and TRBJ2-5; maybe TRBD1 (7 bases). CDR3 length equals 16 residues. From germline, CDR1 is SEHNR and CDR2 FQNEAQ (reference sequence). CDR3 region: CASRGGGQARQGTQYF. In DNA form, the CDR3 reads TGTGCCAGCAGGGGGGGTGGACAGGCCCGACAAGGGACCCAGTACTTC.

The chain employs TRBV6-5 and TRBJ2-2; maybe TRBD2 (5 bases). CDR3 length equals 14 residues. CDR1 and CDR2 (germline): MNHEY, SVGAGI. V lost 6 bases, J lost 3 bases, and 11 bases lay in between. The DNA for the CDR3 is TGTGCCAGCAGCTGGTTGGAGGACACCGGGGAGCTGTTTTTT. It translates to CASSWLEDTGELFF.